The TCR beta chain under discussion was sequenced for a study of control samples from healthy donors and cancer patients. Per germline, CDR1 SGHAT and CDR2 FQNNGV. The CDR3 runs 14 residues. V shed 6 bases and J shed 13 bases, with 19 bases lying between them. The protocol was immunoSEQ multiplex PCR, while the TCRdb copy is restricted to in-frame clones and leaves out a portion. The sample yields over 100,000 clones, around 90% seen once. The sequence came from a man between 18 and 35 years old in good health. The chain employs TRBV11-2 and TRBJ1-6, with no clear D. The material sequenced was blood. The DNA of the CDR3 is TGTGCCAGCAGAAGATCCCTAGCGTCCGACCCCCTCCACTTT. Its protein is CASRRSLASDPLHF. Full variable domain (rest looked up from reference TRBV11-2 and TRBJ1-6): EAGVAQSPRYKIIEKRQSVAFWCNPISGHATLYWYQQILGQGPKLLIQFQNNGVVDDSQLPKDRFSAERLKGVDSTLKIQPAKLEDSAVYLCASRRSLASDPLHFGNGTRLTVT.